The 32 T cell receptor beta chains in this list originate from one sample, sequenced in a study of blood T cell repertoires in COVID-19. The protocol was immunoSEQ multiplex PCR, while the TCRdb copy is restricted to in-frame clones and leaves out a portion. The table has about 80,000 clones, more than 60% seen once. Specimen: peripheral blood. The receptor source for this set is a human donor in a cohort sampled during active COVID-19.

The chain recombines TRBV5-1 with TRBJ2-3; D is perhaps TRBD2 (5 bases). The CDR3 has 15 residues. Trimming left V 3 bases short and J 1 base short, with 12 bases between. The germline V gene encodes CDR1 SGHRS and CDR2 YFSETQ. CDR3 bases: TGCGCCAGCAGCTCCCTAGCAGTTGGCACAGATACGCAGTATTTT. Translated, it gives CASSSLAVGTDTQYF.

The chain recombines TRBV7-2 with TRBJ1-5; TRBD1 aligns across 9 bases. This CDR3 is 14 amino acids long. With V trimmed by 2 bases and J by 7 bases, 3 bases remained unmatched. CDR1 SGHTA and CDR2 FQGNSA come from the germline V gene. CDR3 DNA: TGTGCCAGCAGCTTAACAGGGGGCCAACAGCCCCAGCATTTT. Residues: CASSLTGGQQPQHF.

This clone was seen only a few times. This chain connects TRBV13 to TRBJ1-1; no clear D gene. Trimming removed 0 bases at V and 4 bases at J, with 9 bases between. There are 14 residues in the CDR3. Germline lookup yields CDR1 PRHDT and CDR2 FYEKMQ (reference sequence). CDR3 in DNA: TGTGCCAGCAGCTTAGGTCGGGGAAGCACTGAAGCTTTCTTT. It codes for CASSLGRGSTEAFF.

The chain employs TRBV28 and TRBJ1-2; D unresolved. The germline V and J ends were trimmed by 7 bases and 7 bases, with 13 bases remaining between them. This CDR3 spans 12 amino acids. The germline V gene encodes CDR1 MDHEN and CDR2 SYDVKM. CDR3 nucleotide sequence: TGTGCCAGCACCTTCGCGGGATTTGGCTACACCTTC. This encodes CASTFAGFGYTF.

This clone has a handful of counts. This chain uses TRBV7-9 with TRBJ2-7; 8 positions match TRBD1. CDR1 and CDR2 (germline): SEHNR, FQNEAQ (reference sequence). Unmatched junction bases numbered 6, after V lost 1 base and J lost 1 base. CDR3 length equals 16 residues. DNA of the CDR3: TGTGCCAGCAGCTTAGGCCCAGACAGGGGTTCCTACGAGCAGTACTTC. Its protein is CASSLGPDRGSYEQYF.

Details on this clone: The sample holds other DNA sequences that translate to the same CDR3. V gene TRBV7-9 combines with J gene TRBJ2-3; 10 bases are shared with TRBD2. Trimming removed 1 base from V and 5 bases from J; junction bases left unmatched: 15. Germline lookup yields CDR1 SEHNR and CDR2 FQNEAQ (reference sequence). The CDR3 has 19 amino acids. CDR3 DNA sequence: TGTGCCAGCAGCTTAGTAACCGTCCTACCCCAGCGGGAGGGAGATACGCAGTATTTT. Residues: CASSLVTVLPQREGDTQYF.

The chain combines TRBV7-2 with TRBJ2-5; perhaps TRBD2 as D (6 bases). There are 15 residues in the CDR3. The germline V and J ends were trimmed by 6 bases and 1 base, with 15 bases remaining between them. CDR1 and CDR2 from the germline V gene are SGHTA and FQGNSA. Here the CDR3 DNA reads TGTGCCAGCAGTACCTCGCGGGAATCCCAAGAGACCCAGTACTTC. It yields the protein CASSTSRESQETQYF. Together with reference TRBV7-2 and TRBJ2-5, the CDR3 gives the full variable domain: GAGVSQSPSNKVTEKGKDVELRCDPISGHTALYWYRQSLGQGLEFLIYFQGNSAPDKSGLPSDRFSAERTGGSVSTLTIQRTQQEDSAVYLCASSTSRESQETQYFGPGTRLLVL.

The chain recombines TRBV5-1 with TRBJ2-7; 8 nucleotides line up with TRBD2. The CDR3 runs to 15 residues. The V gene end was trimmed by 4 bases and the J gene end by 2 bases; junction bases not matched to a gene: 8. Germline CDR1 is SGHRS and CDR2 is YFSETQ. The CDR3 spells CASSPGTRPTYEQYF. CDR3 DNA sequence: TGCGCCAGCAGCCCCGGGACTAGACCGACCTACGAGCAGTACTTC. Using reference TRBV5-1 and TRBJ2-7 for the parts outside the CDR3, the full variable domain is KAGVTQTPRYLIKTRGQQVTLSCSPISGHRSVSWYQQTPGQGLQFLFEYFSETQRNKGNFPGRFSGRQFSNSRSEMNVSTLELGDSALYLCASSPGTRPTYEQYFGPGTRLTVT.

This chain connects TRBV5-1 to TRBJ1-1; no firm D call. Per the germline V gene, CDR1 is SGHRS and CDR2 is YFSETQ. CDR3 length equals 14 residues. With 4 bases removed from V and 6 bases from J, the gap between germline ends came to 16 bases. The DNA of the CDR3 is TGCGCCAGCAGCGCGGGCGTCAGAGGCGCTGAAGCTTTCTTT. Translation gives CASSAGVRGAEAFF.

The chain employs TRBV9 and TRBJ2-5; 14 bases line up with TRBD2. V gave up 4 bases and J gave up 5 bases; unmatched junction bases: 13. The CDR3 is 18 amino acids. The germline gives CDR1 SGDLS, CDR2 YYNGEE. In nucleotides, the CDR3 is TGTGCCAGCAGCATAGAACCGGGACTAGCGGGAGCTATGGAGACCCAGTACTTC. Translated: CASSIEPGLAGAMETQYF.

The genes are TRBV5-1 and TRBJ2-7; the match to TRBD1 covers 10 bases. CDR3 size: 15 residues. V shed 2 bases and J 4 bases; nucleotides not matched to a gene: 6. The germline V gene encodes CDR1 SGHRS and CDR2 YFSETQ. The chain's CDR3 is CASSFTGQGPYEQYF. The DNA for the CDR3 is TGCGCCAGCAGCTTTACGGGACAGGGGCCTTACGAGCAGTACTTC.

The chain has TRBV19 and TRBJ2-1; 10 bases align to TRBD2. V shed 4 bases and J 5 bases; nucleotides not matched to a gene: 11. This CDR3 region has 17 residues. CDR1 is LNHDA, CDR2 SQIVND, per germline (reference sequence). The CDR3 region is CASSKTIAGGHHNEQFF. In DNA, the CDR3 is TGTGCCAGTAGTAAGACCATAGCGGGAGGCCACCACAATGAGCAGTTCTTC.

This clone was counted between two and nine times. The CDR3 protein is CASSTMLPPMNTEAFF. In DNA, the CDR3 is TGTGCCAGCAGTACCATGCTACCCCCTATGAACACTGAAGCTTTCTTT. This rearrangement joins TRBV7-9 to TRBJ1-1; D remains ambiguous. Between the trimmed V and J ends, which lost 6 bases and 0 bases, there was a span of 17 bases. The CDR3 runs 16 residues. Germline-derived CDR1 and CDR2 are SEHNR and FQNEAQ (reference sequence).

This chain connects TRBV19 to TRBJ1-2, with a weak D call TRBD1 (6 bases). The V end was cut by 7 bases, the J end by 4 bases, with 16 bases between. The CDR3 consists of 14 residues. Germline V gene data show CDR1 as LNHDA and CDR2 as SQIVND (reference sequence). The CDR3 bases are TGTGCCAGTAAACCGACAGGACTGCTCTATGGCTACACCTTC. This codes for CASKPTGLLYGYTF.

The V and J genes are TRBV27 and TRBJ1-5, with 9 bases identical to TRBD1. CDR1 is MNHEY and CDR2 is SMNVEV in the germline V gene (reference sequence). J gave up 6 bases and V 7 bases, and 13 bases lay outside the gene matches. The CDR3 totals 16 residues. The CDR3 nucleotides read TGTGCCAGCACCCTACGGGTTACAGGGGGCGGTCAGCCCCAGCATTTT. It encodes CASTLRVTGGGQPQHF.

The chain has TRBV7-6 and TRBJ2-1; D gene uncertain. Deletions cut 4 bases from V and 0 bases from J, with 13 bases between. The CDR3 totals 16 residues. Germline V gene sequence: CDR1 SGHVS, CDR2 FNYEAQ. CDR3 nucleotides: TGTGCCAGCAGCTCGGGTTGGCAGAGCTCCTACAATGAGCAGTTCTTC. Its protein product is CASSSGWQSSYNEQFF.

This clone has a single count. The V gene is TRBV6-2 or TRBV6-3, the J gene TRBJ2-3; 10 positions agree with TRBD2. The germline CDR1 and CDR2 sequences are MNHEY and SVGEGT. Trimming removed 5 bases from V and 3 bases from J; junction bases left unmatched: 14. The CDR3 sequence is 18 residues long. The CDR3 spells CASSTWGLAGERTDTQYF. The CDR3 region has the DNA TGTGCCAGCAGTACTTGGGGGCTAGCGGGAGAAAGAACAGATACGCAGTATTTT.

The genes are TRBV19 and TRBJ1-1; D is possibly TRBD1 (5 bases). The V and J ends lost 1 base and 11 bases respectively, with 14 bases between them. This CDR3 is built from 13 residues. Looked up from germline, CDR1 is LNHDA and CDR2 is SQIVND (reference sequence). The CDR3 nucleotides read TGTGCCAGTAGTATAGCGGGGGACTTGTTGGCTTTCTTT. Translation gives CASSIAGDLLAFF.

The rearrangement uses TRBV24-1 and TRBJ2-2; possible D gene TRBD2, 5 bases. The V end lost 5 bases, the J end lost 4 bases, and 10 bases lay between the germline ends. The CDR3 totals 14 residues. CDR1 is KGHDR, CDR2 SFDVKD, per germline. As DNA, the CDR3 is TGTGCCACCAGTGGTCTAGCTGTCACCGGGGAGCTGTTTTTT. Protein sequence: CATSGLAVTGELFF.

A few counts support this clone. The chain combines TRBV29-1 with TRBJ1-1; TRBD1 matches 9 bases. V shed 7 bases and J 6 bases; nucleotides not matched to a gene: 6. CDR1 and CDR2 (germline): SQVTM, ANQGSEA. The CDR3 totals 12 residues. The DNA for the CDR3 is TGCAGCGCCACGACAGGGGGGTCTGAAGCTTTCTTT. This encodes CSATTGGSEAFF.

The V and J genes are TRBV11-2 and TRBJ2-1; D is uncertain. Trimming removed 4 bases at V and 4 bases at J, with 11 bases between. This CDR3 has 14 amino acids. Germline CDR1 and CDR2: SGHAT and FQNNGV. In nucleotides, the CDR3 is TGTGCCAGCAGCTCAATAGCCGGTTACAATGAGCAGTTCTTC. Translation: CASSSIAGYNEQFF.

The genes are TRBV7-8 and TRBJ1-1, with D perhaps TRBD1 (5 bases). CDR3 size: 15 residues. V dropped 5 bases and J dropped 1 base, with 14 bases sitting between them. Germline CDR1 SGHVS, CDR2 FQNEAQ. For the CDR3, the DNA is TGTGCCAGCAGCCCGTTTAGGGGTACGAACACTGAAGCTTTCTTT. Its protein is CASSPFRGTNTEAFF.

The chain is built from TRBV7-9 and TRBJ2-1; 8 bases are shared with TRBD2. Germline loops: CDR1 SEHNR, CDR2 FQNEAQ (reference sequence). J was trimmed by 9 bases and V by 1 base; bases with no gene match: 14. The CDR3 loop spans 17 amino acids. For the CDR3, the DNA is TGTGCCAGCAGCTTAGGGGTAGCGGGAAGTACCGTCGGTGAGCAGTTCTTC. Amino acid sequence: CASSLGVAGSTVGEQFF. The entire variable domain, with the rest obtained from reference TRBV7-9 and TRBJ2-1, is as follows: DTGVSQNPRHKITKRGQNVTFRCDPISEHNRLYWYRQTLGQGPEFLTYFQNEAQLEKSRLLSDRFSAERPKGSFSTLEIQRTEQGDSAMYLCASSLGVAGSTVGEQFFGPGTRLTVL.

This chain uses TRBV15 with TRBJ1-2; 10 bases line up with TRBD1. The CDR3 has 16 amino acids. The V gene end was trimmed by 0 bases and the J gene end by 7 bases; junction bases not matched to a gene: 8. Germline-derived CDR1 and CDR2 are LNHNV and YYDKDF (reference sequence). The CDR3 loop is CATSREDRGPSAGYTF. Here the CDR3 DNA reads TGTGCCACCAGCAGAGAAGACAGGGGGCCTTCTGCTGGCTACACCTTC.

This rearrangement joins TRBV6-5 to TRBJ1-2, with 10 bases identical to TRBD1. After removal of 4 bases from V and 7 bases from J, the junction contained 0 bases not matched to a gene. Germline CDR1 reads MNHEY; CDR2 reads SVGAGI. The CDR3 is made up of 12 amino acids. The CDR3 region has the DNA TGTGCCAGCAGTTGGACAGGGGGTGGCTACACCTTC. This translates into CASSWTGGGYTF.

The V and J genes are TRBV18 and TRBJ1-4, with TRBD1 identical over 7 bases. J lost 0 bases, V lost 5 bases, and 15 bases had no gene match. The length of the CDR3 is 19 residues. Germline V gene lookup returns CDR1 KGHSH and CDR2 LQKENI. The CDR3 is CASSMTGRTKPATNEKLFF. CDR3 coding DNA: TGTGCCAGCTCAATGACAGGGCGAACTAAACCAGCAACTAATGAAAAACTGTTTTTT. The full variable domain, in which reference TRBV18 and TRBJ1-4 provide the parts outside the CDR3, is NAGVMQNPRHLVRRRGQEARLRCSPMKGHSHVYWYRQLPEEGLKFMVYLQKENIIDESGMPKERFSAEFPKEGPSILRIQQVVRGDSAAYFCASSMTGRTKPATNEKLFFGSGTQLSVL.

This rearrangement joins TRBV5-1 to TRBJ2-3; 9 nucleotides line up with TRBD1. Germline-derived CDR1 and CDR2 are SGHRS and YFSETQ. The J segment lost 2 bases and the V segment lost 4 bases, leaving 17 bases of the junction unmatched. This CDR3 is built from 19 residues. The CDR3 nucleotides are TGCGCCAGCAGCAACTACGGGGGATACGGGACAGGGCTCACAGATACGCAGTATTTT. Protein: CASSNYGGYGTGLTDTQYF.

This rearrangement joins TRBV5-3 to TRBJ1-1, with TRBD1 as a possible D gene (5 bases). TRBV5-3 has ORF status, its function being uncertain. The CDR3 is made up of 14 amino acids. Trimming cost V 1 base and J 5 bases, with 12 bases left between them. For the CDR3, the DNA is TGTGCCAGAAGCTTGAAGGGGCTGAGGACTGAAGCTTTCTTT. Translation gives CARSLKGLRTEAFF.

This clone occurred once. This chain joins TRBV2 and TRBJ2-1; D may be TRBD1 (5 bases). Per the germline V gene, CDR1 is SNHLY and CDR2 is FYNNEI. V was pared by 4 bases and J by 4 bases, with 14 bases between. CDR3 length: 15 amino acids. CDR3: CASSGKGEDYNEQFF. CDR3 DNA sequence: TGTGCCAGCAGTGGAAAAGGGGAAGATTACAATGAGCAGTTCTTC.

CDR3 bases: TGTGCCAGCAGCTACCGAGGGAGTTCCTACGAGCAGTACGTC. Translating gives CASSYRGSSYEQYV. V gene TRBV13 combines with J gene TRBJ2-7; TRBD2 is a possible D gene (5 bases). Trimming stripped 4 bases from V and 1 base from J, with 11 bases between. Germline V gives CDR1 PRHDT, CDR2 FYEKMQ (reference sequence). CDR3 length: 14 residues.

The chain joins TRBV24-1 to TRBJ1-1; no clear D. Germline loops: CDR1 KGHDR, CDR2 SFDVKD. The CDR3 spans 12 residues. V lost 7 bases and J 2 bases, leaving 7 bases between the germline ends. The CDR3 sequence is CATSRSNTEAFF. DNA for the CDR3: TGTGCCACCAGCAGATCAAACACTGAAGCTTTCTTT.

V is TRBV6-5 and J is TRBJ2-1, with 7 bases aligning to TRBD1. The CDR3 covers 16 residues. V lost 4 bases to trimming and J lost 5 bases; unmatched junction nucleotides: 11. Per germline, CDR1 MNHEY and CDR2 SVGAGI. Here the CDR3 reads CASSSQGSGLHNEQFF. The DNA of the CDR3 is TGTGCCAGCAGTTCACAGGGGTCCGGCCTCCACAATGAGCAGTTCTTC.